The 18 T cell receptor beta chains in this list originate from one sample, sequenced in a study of blood T cell repertoires in COVID-19. Libraries were prepared by immunoSEQ multiplex PCR; TCRdb keeps only in-frame clonotypes and omits some of them. The sample consists of tens of thousands of clones, 70% to 80% of them appearing once. Sequenced sample: peripheral blood. The receptors originated from a man in his 70s with COVID-19, enrolled during active disease.

The V and J genes are TRBV18 and TRBJ1-3; D remains ambiguous. Trimming pared 0 bases from V and 4 bases from J, leaving 7 bases between. Germline V gene sequence: CDR1 KGHSH, CDR2 LQKENI. The length of the CDR3 is 14 residues. CDR3 in amino acids: CASSPPSLGNTIYF. The CDR3 nucleotides are TGTGCCAGCTCACCACCGTCTTTGGGAAACACCATATATTTT. The complete variable domain, with remaining parts taken from reference TRBV18 and TRBJ1-3, reads NAGVMQNPRHLVRRRGQEARLRCSPMKGHSHVYWYRQLPEEGLKFMVYLQKENIIDESGMPKERFSAEFPKEGPSILRIQQVVRGDSAAYFCASSPPSLGNTIYFGEGSWLTVV.

This clone was seen a few times. The rearrangement joins TRBV3-1 (or the pseudogene TRBV3-2) to TRBJ1-2, with TRBD1 as a possible D gene (5 bases). The V end lost 4 bases, the J end lost 0 bases, and 9 bases lay between the germline ends. Germline-derived CDR1 and CDR2 are LGHDT and YNNKEL (reference sequence). The CDR3 covers 14 residues. The CDR3 sequence is CASSLPDTNYGYTF. CDR3 nucleotide sequence: TGTGCCAGCAGCCTCCCGGACACTAACTATGGCTACACCTTC.

The chain has TRBV5-4 and TRBJ1-1, with D possibly matching TRBD1 (5 bases). The germline CDR1 and CDR2 sequences are SGHNT and YYREEE (reference sequence). Trimming removed 4 bases at V and 8 bases at J, with 12 bases between. The CDR3 extends over 12 amino acids. CDR3 region: CASSPRRGEAFF. In DNA form, the CDR3 reads TGTGCCAGCAGCCCGAGGAGGGGAGAAGCTTTCTTT.

J is TRBJ2-1 and V is TRBV5-1; 7 bases are shared with TRBD2. Germline CDR1 SGHRS, CDR2 YFSETQ. The CDR3 has 16 amino acids. V lost 5 bases and J lost 1; bases outside the gene matches: 9. The CDR3 bases are TGCGCCAGCAGTTGGCTCGGGACTAAATCCTACAATGAGCAGTTCTTC. Its translation is CASSWLGTKSYNEQFF.

The V gene is TRBV3-1 (or the pseudogene TRBV3-2), the J gene TRBJ1-2; 7 bases agree with TRBD1. The junction had 19 bases not matched to a gene; V was cut back by 4 bases and J by 5 bases. The CDR3 runs 18 residues. Looked up from germline, CDR1 is LGHDT and CDR2 is YNNKEL (reference sequence). CDR3: CASSPQSIRQGGEYGYTF. The CDR3 coding sequence is TGTGCCAGCAGCCCCCAATCCATACGACAGGGAGGAGAGTATGGCTACACCTTC.

This clone was seen only a few times. The genes are TRBV5-4 and TRBJ1-6, with 7 positions matching TRBD1. Germline V gives CDR1 SGHNT, CDR2 YYREEE (reference sequence). The CDR3 runs 14 residues. V was pared by 0 bases and J by 7 bases, with 1 base of the junction left unmatched. In nucleotides, the CDR3 is TGTGCCAGCAGCTTGGGACAGGGAAATTCACCCCTCCACTTT. The encoded protein is CASSLGQGNSPLHF.

The gene calls are TRBV28 and TRBJ2-2; D may be TRBD2 (5 bases). Trimming pared 3 bases from V and 0 bases from J, leaving 11 bases between. Germline lookup yields CDR1 MDHEN and CDR2 SYDVKM. The CDR3 extends over 16 amino acids. CDR3 in amino acids: CASSFSAGANTGELFF. CDR3 DNA: TGTGCCAGCAGTTTTTCCGCGGGTGCGAACACCGGGGAGCTGTTTTTT.

The chain links TRBV3-1 (or the pseudogene TRBV3-2) to TRBJ2-7; maybe TRBD1 (5 bases). This CDR3 has 16 amino acids. V was pared by 1 base and J by 2 bases, with 15 bases between. Germline V gene lookup returns CDR1 LGHDT and CDR2 YNNKEL (reference sequence). The CDR3 DNA reads as TGTGCCAGCAGCCAAGGGACACTCATAGGGGCCTACGAGCAGTACTTC. This translates into CASSQGTLIGAYEQYF.

The chain is built from TRBV7-9 and TRBJ2-1, with TRBD2 matching over 11 bases. The V gene's germline CDR1 is SEHNR and CDR2 FQNEAQ (reference sequence). The CDR3 covers 15 residues. Losses at the gene ends were 5 bases for V and 9 bases for J; bases not matched to a gene: 9. The CDR3 sequence is CASSRLAGGSGEQFF. The CDR3 DNA reads as TGTGCCAGCAGCCGTCTAGCGGGAGGTAGTGGTGAGCAGTTCTTC.

Only one count was recorded for this clone. Written as DNA, the CDR3 is TGTGCCAGCAGGGGGACAGGCTCCTACGAGCAGTACTTC. This codes for CASRGTGSYEQYF. The rearrangement links TRBV7-9 to TRBJ2-7, with 8 bases that match TRBD1. J lost 0 bases, V lost 6 bases, and 1 base had no gene match. This CDR3 has 13 residues. Germline CDR1 and CDR2: SEHNR and FQNEAQ (reference sequence).

CDR3 sequence: CASRIRLAGEQFF. Written as DNA, the CDR3 is TGTGCCAGCAGAATCCGACTAGCTGGTGAGCAGTTCTTC. The genes are TRBV6-5 and TRBJ2-1; TRBD2 matches at 7 bases. Germline CDR1 MNHEY, CDR2 SVGAGI. The CDR3 totals 13 residues. V shed 6 bases, J shed 9 bases, and the junction held 8 bases outside the gene matches.

V and J are TRBV28 and TRBJ2-6; 10 nucleotides line up with TRBD1. With V trimmed by 1 base and J by 0 bases, 9 bases remained unmatched. The CDR3 consists of 20 residues. In germline, CDR1 is MDHEN, CDR2 SYDVKM. The CDR3 is CASSLYGGQGVISGANVLTF. In nucleotides, the CDR3 is TGTGCCAGCAGTTTATATGGTGGACAGGGGGTAATCTCTGGGGCCAACGTCCTGACTTTC.

This chain connects TRBV18 to TRBJ1-3, with unresolved D. This CDR3 spans 14 amino acids. Germline V CDR1 and CDR2: KGHSH, LQKENI. V was clipped by 5 bases and J by 0 bases, with 8 bases between them. The CDR3 DNA reads TGTGCCAGCTCATCGGGGATCTCTGGAAACACCATATATTTT. Protein sequence: CASSSGISGNTIYF. The full variable domain, with the rest looked up from reference TRBV18 and TRBJ1-3, is NAGVMQNPRHLVRRRGQEARLRCSPMKGHSHVYWYRQLPEEGLKFMVYLQKENIIDESGMPKERFSAEFPKEGPSILRIQQVVRGDSAAYFCASSSGISGNTIYFGEGSWLTVV.

V gene TRBV4-2 combines with J gene TRBJ2-7; D may be TRBD2 (5 bases). Trimming took 1 base from V and 6 from J, leaving 16 bases between them. CDR1 is LGHNA and CDR2 is YNFKEQ in the germline V gene. The CDR3 length is 15 residues. Here the CDR3 reads CASSQGVGLASEQYF. The CDR3 DNA follows: TGTGCCAGCAGCCAAGGGGTAGGGCTAGCAAGCGAGCAGTACTTC.

This chain joins TRBV28 and TRBJ1-6; 8 positions agree with TRBD1. Per germline, CDR1 MDHEN and CDR2 SYDVKM. The ends lost 6 bases at V and 10 bases at J; junction bases unmatched: 8. The CDR3 loop spans 14 amino acids. The CDR3 DNA reads TGTGCCAGCAGACAAACGGACAGGGTCTCACCCCTCCACTTT. Protein: CASRQTDRVSPLHF.

The chain employs TRBV27 and TRBJ1-3; weak D call: TRBD1 (5 bases). V dropped 6 bases and J dropped 3 bases, with 9 bases sitting between them. The CDR3 contains 13 residues. Germline lookup yields CDR1 MNHEY and CDR2 SMNVEV (reference sequence). DNA of the CDR3: TGTGCCAGCAGCCCAGGGTTTGGAAACACCATATATTTT. Translating it yields CASSPGFGNTIYF.

The chain links TRBV5-4 to TRBJ2-3; no definite D call. Per germline, CDR1 SGHNT and CDR2 YYREEE (reference sequence). This CDR3 is 18 amino acids long. Trimming removed 4 bases from V and 0 bases from J, with 21 bases in between. CDR3 nucleotides: TGTGCCAGCAGCCTCCCTGCCTCAGGCTCGTTTAGCACAGATACGCAGTATTTT. This sequence encodes CASSLPASGSFSTDTQYF.

This sequence joins TRBV7-2 and TRBJ1-2; the D is unclear. CDR1 and CDR2 (germline): SGHTA, FQGNSA. The CDR3 extends over 15 amino acids. Trimming stripped 0 bases from V and 7 bases from J, with 15 bases between. The CDR3 sequence is CASSLASGSGSGYTF. DNA for the CDR3: TGTGCCAGCAGCTTAGCGAGTGGGTCCGGGAGTGGCTACACCTTC.